The 29 T cell receptor beta chains below all came from one sample that was sequenced in a study of blood T cell repertoires in COVID-19. The data were produced by immunoSEQ multiplex PCR, yet TCRdb's version contains in-frame clones alone and is incomplete. The data hold about 160,000 clones, with 80% observed a single time. Sequencing used PBMCs or T cells enriched from blood (not recorded which). These receptors originate from a man aged 40-49 years who had recovered from COVID-19.

This chain links TRBV18 with TRBJ1-4, with TRBD1 matching over 7 bases. Germline V gene lookup returns CDR1 KGHSH and CDR2 LQKENI. There are 12 residues in the CDR3. The chain's CDR3 is CASGQSNEKLFF. CDR3 DNA: TGTGCGTCGGGACAGTCTAATGAAAAACTGTTTTTT. The full variable domain, completed using reference TRBV18 and TRBJ1-4, is NAGVMQNPRHLVRRRGQEARLRCSPMKGHSHVYWYRQLPEEGLKFMVYLQKENIIDESGMPKERFSAEFPKEGPSILRIQQVVRGDSAAYFCASGQSNEKLFFGSGTQLSVL.

A single count supports this clone. For the CDR3, the DNA is TGTGCCAGTAGTATCCAAAATACTAATAACTATGGCTACACCTTC. Encoded protein: CASSIQNTNNYGYTF. The rearrangement uses TRBV19 and TRBJ1-2, with D uncertain. This CDR3 is built from 15 residues. Trimming removed 3 bases at V and 1 base at J, with 12 bases between. In germline, CDR1 is LNHDA, CDR2 SQIVND (reference sequence).

The V gene is TRBV3-1 (or the pseudogene TRBV3-2), the J gene TRBJ2-5; D remains unclear. This CDR3 is 12 amino acids long. The V gene's germline CDR1 is LGHDT and CDR2 YNNKEL (reference sequence). V was clipped by 4 bases and J by 5 bases, with 8 bases between them. CDR3 region: CASSPRLETQYF. The CDR3 bases are TGTGCCAGCAGCCCTCGACTCGAGACCCAGTACTTC.

This rearrangement joins TRBV12-3 or TRBV12-4 to TRBJ1-4; D unresolved. Trimming took 7 bases from V and 8 from J, leaving 11 bases between them. The CDR3 covers 12 residues. CDR3 sequence reads: CASTDLSEKLFF. The CDR3 DNA reads TGTGCCAGCACCGATTTAAGCGAAAAACTGTTTTTT.

This chain connects TRBV5-8 to TRBJ1-1, with TRBD1 matching over 7 bases. The V gene end was trimmed by 0 bases and the J gene end by 3 bases; junction bases not matched to a gene: 5. Germline CDR1 is SGHTS and CDR2 is YDEGEE. The CDR3 has 15 amino acids. The CDR3 region has the DNA TGTGCCAGCAGCTTGGGACAGGGATGGGACACTGAAGCTTTCTTT. This encodes CASSLGQGWDTEAFF.

The rearrangement uses TRBV3-1 (or the pseudogene TRBV3-2) and TRBJ1-4, with D possibly being TRBD1 (6 bases). Germline loops: CDR1 LGHDT, CDR2 YNNKEL (reference sequence). This CDR3 contains 14 residues. Trimming stripped 6 bases from V and 6 bases from J, with 14 bases between. The CDR3 DNA reads TGTGCCAGCAGACAGCAGGGGACGTATGAAAAACTGTTTTTT. This translates into CASRQQGTYEKLFF.

This clone appeared a single time. This chain joins TRBV6-5 and TRBJ1-2, with D perhaps matching TRBD1 (6 bases). CDR3 length: 15 residues. The V end was cut by 8 bases, the J end by 1 base, with 17 bases between. CDR1 is MNHEY and CDR2 is SVGAGI in the germline V gene. Here the CDR3 DNA reads TGTGCCAGCGGCCTCGGGACAAGCCTTAACTATGGCTACACCTTC. Encoded protein: CASGLGTSLNYGYTF.

The DNA of the CDR3 is TGTGCCAGCAGTTCATTTCAGGCAGCTAACTATGGCTACACCTTC. Translated: CASSSFQAANYGYTF. The J gene is TRBJ1-2, the V gene TRBV27; D ambiguous. V was clipped by 4 bases and J by 0 bases, with 12 bases between them. From germline, CDR1 is MNHEY and CDR2 SMNVEV (reference sequence). The CDR3 sequence is 15 residues long.

V usage is TRBV9 and J usage is TRBJ1-1; D is possibly TRBD1 (6 bases). The V gene lost 4 bases and the J gene lost 3 bases, with 22 bases spanning the gap. The CDR3 has 17 residues. Germline loops: CDR1 SGDLS, CDR2 YYNGEE. CDR3 in DNA: TGTGCCAGCAGCTCGGGGGGAGGGACACACACACACACTGAAGCTTTCTTT. As protein: CASSSGGGTHTHTEAFF.

The rearrangement links TRBV7-6 to TRBJ2-3; 7 positions agree with TRBD2. The CDR3 is 13 residues long. V was clipped by 5 bases and J by 7 bases; unmatched bases: 6. CDR1 is SGHVS and CDR2 is FNYEAQ in the germline V gene. The DNA of the CDR3 is TGTGCCAGCAGCAAAGGGACTACCTATACGCAGTATTTT. This gives the protein CASSKGTTYTQYF.

This clone has more than one count but fewer than ten. The V and J genes are TRBV2 and TRBJ2-7, with D perhaps matching TRBD2 (6 bases). V was cut by 3 bases and J by 7 bases, with 19 bases left in between. There are 15 residues in the CDR3. CDR1 is SNHLY and CDR2 is FYNNEI in the germline V gene. Written as DNA, the CDR3 is TGTGCCAGCAGTGATCTTTATCCCTCCAGCGGGGAGCAGTACTTC. Its protein product is CASSDLYPSSGEQYF.

By frequency in the sample, this clone is medium-sized (0.01 to 0.1%). The chain uses TRBV5-1 and TRBJ1-3; 8 bases fit TRBD1. CDR3 length: 14 residues. The germline CDR1 and CDR2 sequences are SGHRS and YFSETQ. V lost 4 bases, J lost 4 bases, and 4 bases stayed unmatched. This CDR3 is CASSPGGLGNTIYF. Written as DNA, the CDR3 is TGCGCCAGCAGCCCAGGGGGCTTGGGAAACACCATATATTTT.

The CDR3 bases are TGTGCCAGCAGCCAAGAAGTCTTAGCCGTTGACCACTATGGCTACACCTTC. It codes for CASSQEVLAVDHYGYTF. This chain connects TRBV3-1 (or the pseudogene TRBV3-2) to TRBJ1-2; D gene ambiguous. Germline V gene lookup returns CDR1 LGHDT and CDR2 YNNKEL (reference sequence). The CDR3 is 17 amino acids. V was pared by 0 bases and J by 3 bases, with 17 bases between.

The chain carries TRBV30 and TRBJ2-7; 8 positions agree with TRBD2. Germline values: CDR1 GTSNPN, CDR2 SVGIG (reference sequence). J gave up 7 bases and V 2 bases, and 13 bases lay outside the gene matches. The CDR3 has 15 amino acids. The CDR3 region is CAWSWTGGSSGEQYF. In DNA form, the CDR3 reads TGTGCCTGGAGTTGGACGGGGGGGTCATCGGGTGAGCAGTACTTC.

The chain couples TRBV9 to TRBJ2-3; 10 bases agree with TRBD2. CDR1 and CDR2 (germline): SGDLS, YYNGEE. The CDR3 sequence is 17 residues long. With V trimmed by 5 bases and J by 0 bases, 9 bases remained unmatched. Written as DNA, the CDR3 is TGTGCCAGCAGTGATTTTCCGACTAGCGGGAGCACAGATACGCAGTATTTT. It encodes CASSDFPTSGSTDTQYF.

This clone occurred a few times. The gene calls are TRBV19 and TRBJ2-1, with 10 bases lining up with TRBD2. V trimming: 3 bases; J trimming: 8 bases; junction bases outside the gene matches: 10. Germline V gives CDR1 LNHDA, CDR2 SQIVND (reference sequence). This CDR3 is 16 amino acids long. The chain's CDR3 is CASSITAGGPRDEQFF. CDR3 DNA: TGTGCCAGTAGTATCACAGCGGGGGGGCCTCGGGATGAGCAGTTCTTC.

This clone appeared a few times. The V and J genes are TRBV7-6 and TRBJ2-7, with 12 bases aligning to TRBD2. Germline V gives CDR1 SGHVS, CDR2 FNYEAQ. Losses at the gene ends were 1 base for V and 4 bases for J; bases not matched to a gene: 2. The length of the CDR3 is 15 residues. The CDR3 DNA reads TGTGCCAGCAGCTTAGGGACTAGCGGGATATACGAGCAGTACTTC. Protein product: CASSLGTSGIYEQYF. Full variable domain (rest looked up from reference TRBV7-6 and TRBJ2-7): GAGVSQSPRYKVTKRGQDVALRCDPISGHVSLYWYRQALGQGPEFLTYFNYEAQQDKSGLPNDRFSAERPEGSISTLTIQRTEQRDSAMYRCASSLGTSGIYEQYFGPGTRLTVT.

The rearrangement joins TRBV24-1 to TRBJ2-3, with 11 bases lining up with TRBD2. Germline V gene lookup returns CDR1 KGHDR and CDR2 SFDVKD. After removal of 3 bases from V and 1 base from J, the junction contained 8 bases not matched to a gene. The CDR3 is 18 residues long. CDR3 amino acids: CATSDTAKTSGGTDTQYF. The CDR3 DNA reads as TGTGCCACCAGTGATACCGCCAAGACTAGCGGGGGCACAGATACGCAGTATTTT.

This chain connects TRBV29-1 to TRBJ1-1; maybe TRBD1 (5 bases). From germline, CDR1 is SQVTM and CDR2 ANQGSEA. The CDR3 loop spans 12 amino acids. The V end was cut by 1 base, the J end by 3 bases, with 6 bases between. CDR3 sequence: CSVEGGDTEAFF. CDR3 nucleotides: TGCAGCGTTGAAGGGGGGGACACTGAAGCTTTCTTT.

The V call is TRBV7-6, the J call TRBJ2-5; 8 bases agree with TRBD2. V shed 3 bases and J 6 bases; nucleotides not matched to a gene: 15. The length of the CDR3 is 17 residues. From germline, CDR1 is SGHVS and CDR2 FNYEAQ. The CDR3: CASSFSGGDTVPKTQYF. DNA for the CDR3: TGTGCCAGCAGCTTCTCGGGGGGGGATACGGTCCCCAAGACCCAGTACTTC.

V usage is TRBV6-6 and J usage is TRBJ1-2; 9 bases align to TRBD1. J lost 0 bases, V lost 5 bases, and 10 bases had no gene match. This CDR3 contains 17 residues. Germline V gene sequence: CDR1 MNHNY, CDR2 SVGAGI (reference sequence). CDR3 residues: CASSRTTGGSSNYGYTF. In DNA, the CDR3 is TGTGCCAGCAGTCGGACGACAGGGGGAAGTTCTAACTATGGCTACACCTTC.

The chain carries TRBV24-1 and TRBJ1-1; TRBD1 matches at 7 bases. The V gene's germline CDR1 is KGHDR and CDR2 SFDVKD. The CDR3 has 16 amino acids. Trimming at V came to 0 bases and at J to 4 bases, leaving 7 bases not matched to a gene. CDR3 amino acids: CATSDLSTGEITEAFF. CDR3 in DNA: TGTGCCACCAGTGATTTGAGCACAGGGGAGATCACTGAAGCTTTCTTT.

The chain couples TRBV29-1 to TRBJ2-5; TRBD1 is a possible D gene (6 bases). The germline V gene has CDR1 SQVTM and CDR2 ANQGSEA. CDR3 length equals 14 residues. V shed 1 base and J shed 1 base, with 10 bases lying between them. The DNA for the CDR3 is TGCAGCGTTGAAGGGTGGGACACCCAAGAGACCCAGTACTTC. Amino acid sequence: CSVEGWDTQETQYF.

The chain is built from TRBV4-2 and TRBJ1-1, with unresolved D. V was cut by 6 bases and J by 1 base, with 9 bases left in between. The CDR3 runs 13 residues. Germline V gene data show CDR1 as LGHNA and CDR2 as YNFKEQ. CDR3 nucleotide sequence: TGTGCCAGCAGTGGAGTCAAGAACACTGAAGCTTTCTTT. Its protein product is CASSGVKNTEAFF.

The rearrangement uses TRBV19 and TRBJ2-3, with D perhaps matching TRBD2 (6 bases). CDR1 LNHDA and CDR2 SQIVND come from the germline V gene (reference sequence). This CDR3 has 13 residues. Trimming stripped 7 bases from V and 5 bases from J, with 13 bases between. The CDR3 bases are TGTGCCAGTAAAAGACTAGGCGGAGATACGCAGTATTTT. Translating it yields CASKRLGGDTQYF.

The chain employs TRBV11-2 and TRBJ1-2; 7 positions match TRBD1. Unmatched junction bases numbered 8, after V lost 7 bases and J lost 0 bases. The germline gives CDR1 SGHAT, CDR2 FQNNGV. This CDR3 region has 15 residues. Here the CDR3 reads CASTVDRDSNYGYTF. CDR3 nucleotides: TGTGCCAGCACCGTCGACAGGGATTCTAACTATGGCTACACCTTC.

CDR3 in amino acids: CASSAQGAYSNQPQHF. The CDR3 DNA reads TGTGCCAGTAGCGCACAGGGGGCCTATAGCAATCAGCCCCAGCATTTT. The J gene is TRBJ1-5, the V gene TRBV19; the match to TRBD1 covers 9 bases. The CDR3 covers 16 residues. Germline assignment: CDR1 LNHDA and CDR2 SQIVND (reference sequence). V was pared by 6 bases and J by 0 bases, with 6 bases of the junction left unmatched.

The V call is TRBV3-1 (or the pseudogene TRBV3-2), the J call TRBJ1-1, with 11 nucleotides matching TRBD1. Per germline, CDR1 LGHDT and CDR2 YNNKEL (reference sequence). V shed 2 bases and J 7 bases; nucleotides not matched to a gene: 6. There are 15 residues in the CDR3. Here the CDR3 reads CASSQIGQGAGEAFF. The CDR3 nucleotides are TGTGCCAGCAGCCAAATCGGACAGGGGGCAGGTGAAGCTTTCTTT.

The rearrangement links TRBV9 to TRBJ1-1; 7 nucleotides match TRBD1. Trimming took 0 bases from V and 3 from J; bases not matched to a gene: 2. The CDR3 consists of 14 residues. Germline V lookup: CDR1 SGDLS, CDR2 YYNGEE. The CDR3 sequence: CASSVGQGDTEAFF. The CDR3 DNA reads as TGTGCCAGCAGCGTAGGACAGGGAGACACTGAAGCTTTCTTT.